This passage covers 19 T cell receptor beta chains from one sample sequenced in a study of cytomegalovirus exposure and HLA in healthy donors. Both 60 Vbeta primers and 13 Jbeta primers went into the PCR. Assay: immunoSEQ multiplex PCR; the TCRdb copy retains only in-frame clones and omits some. In the table there are about 130,000 clones, around three quarters of which are singletons. The sequenced sample was PBMCs. The receptors shown here come from a female donor in good health and CMV-seronegative.

V is TRBV5-1 and J is TRBJ1-1; D is uncertain. V was trimmed by 0 bases and J by 4 bases, leaving 7 bases between them. The CDR3 covers 13 residues. Germline CDR1 SGHRS, CDR2 YFSETQ. CDR3: CASSLVVGTEAFF. The CDR3 DNA is TGCGCCAGCAGCTTGGTTGTCGGCACTGAAGCTTTCTTT.

The J gene is TRBJ2-7, the V gene TRBV7-8, with TRBD2 matching 7 bases. Germline V CDR1 and CDR2: SGHVS, FQNEAQ. The CDR3 consists of 14 residues. V lost 2 bases to trimming and J lost 6 bases; unmatched junction nucleotides: 7. The DNA for the CDR3 is TGTGCCAGCAGCTTACGGGGGGATCGGGGCGAGCAGTACTTC. This gives the protein CASSLRGDRGEQYF.

This chain joins TRBV5-6 and TRBJ1-6; weak D call: TRBD1 (5 bases). This CDR3 comprises 14 residues. The germline V gene has CDR1 SGHDT and CDR2 YYEEEE. V was cut by 2 bases and J by 10 bases, with 13 bases left in between. CDR3 sequence (DNA): TGTGCCAGCAGCTTCGGCAGGGATGGATCACCCCTCCACTTT. It specifies CASSFGRDGSPLHF.

V gene TRBV4-2 combines with J gene TRBJ2-5; D unclear. The end of the DNA aligns better with TRBJ2-7, so the J call may be wrong. Germline V CDR1 and CDR2: LGHNA, YNFKEQ. The CDR3 spans 16 residues. CDR3 sequence reads: CASSQDPPSGPYEQYF. The CDR3 DNA follows: TGTGCCAGCAGCCAAGACCCGCCATCTGGTCCCTACGAGCAGTACTTC.

This chain joins TRBV11-1 and TRBJ2-6; 7 bases fit TRBD1. The CDR3 contains 15 residues. Germline V gene sequence: CDR1 SGHAT, CDR2 FQDESV (reference sequence). The J segment lost 2 bases and the V segment lost 4 bases, leaving 2 bases of the junction unmatched. The chain's CDR3 is CASSSRGTGANVLTF. As DNA, the CDR3 is TGTGCCAGCAGCTCCAGGGGGACTGGGGCCAACGTCCTGACTTTC.

The gene calls are TRBV2 and TRBJ1-1; D not certain. Germline-derived CDR1 and CDR2 are SNHLY and FYNNEI. V was trimmed by 2 bases and J by 8 bases, leaving 15 bases between them. There are 14 residues in the CDR3. CDR3 coding DNA: TGTGCCAGCAGTGAAAGTTTCCGTGAGCCAGAAGCTTTCTTT. Residues: CASSESFREPEAFF.

This sequence joins TRBV5-1 and TRBJ2-7; the D is unclear. Deletions cut 0 bases from V and 2 bases from J, with 9 bases between. The CDR3 has 14 amino acids. In germline, CDR1 is SGHRS, CDR2 YFSETQ. CDR3 amino acids: CASSLVVAPYEQYF. The CDR3 bases are TGCGCCAGCAGCTTGGTAGTCGCTCCCTACGAGCAGTACTTC.

The chain has TRBV11-2 and TRBJ2-7; 8 nucleotides line up with TRBD2. Germline-derived CDR1 and CDR2 are SGHAT and FQNNGV. After removal of 4 bases from V and 2 bases from J, the junction contained 10 bases not matched to a gene. This CDR3 contains 16 residues. CDR3 amino acids: CASSSPGGGKPYEQYF. In nucleotides, the CDR3 is TGTGCCAGCAGCTCCCCGGGAGGGGGAAAGCCCTACGAGCAGTACTTC.

This clone was detected a few times. The chain uses TRBV6-1 and TRBJ1-1, with 9 bases matching TRBD1. The ends lost 6 bases at V and 10 bases at J; junction bases unmatched: 12. There are 14 residues in the CDR3. Germline V gene sequence: CDR1 MNHNS, CDR2 SASEGT. The DNA of the CDR3 is TGTGCCAGCAGGCCCGGGACAGGGAATGTTTTAGCTTTCTTT. Its translation is CASRPGTGNVLAFF.

The J gene is TRBJ2-7, the V gene TRBV19, with TRBD1 matching 7 bases. Losses at the gene ends were 3 bases for V and 5 bases for J; bases not matched to a gene: 1. Germline CDR1 LNHDA, CDR2 SQIVND (reference sequence). The length of the CDR3 is 12 residues. CDR3 DNA: TGTGCCAGTAGTATGACAGGGAACGAGCAGTACTTC. It encodes CASSMTGNEQYF.

The chain uses TRBV2 and TRBJ2-3; D may be TRBD1 (5 bases). The CDR3 is 13 amino acids. Germline V gene lookup returns CDR1 SNHLY and CDR2 FYNNEI. Trimming took 3 bases from V and 4 from J, leaving 8 bases between them. CDR3 residues: CASSDKGSDTQYF. The CDR3 DNA reads TGTGCCAGCAGTGATAAGGGGTCAGATACGCAGTATTTT.

The CDR3 DNA reads TGTGCCAGTAGCAGATACGCCACGACTGGGGAAAAACTGTTTTTT. It encodes CASSRYATTGEKLFF. The rearrangement links TRBV19 to TRBJ1-4; D is unresolved. Trimming took 6 bases from V and 8 from J, leaving 19 bases between them. CDR3 size: 15 residues. Germline values: CDR1 LNHDA, CDR2 SQIVND (reference sequence).

The chain employs TRBV28 and TRBJ2-5, with a possible D match to TRBD2 (6 bases). Germline V CDR1 and CDR2: MDHEN, SYDVKM. The length of the CDR3 is 16 residues. V was shortened by 6 bases and J by 1 base, with 18 bases between the two germline ends. CDR3 nucleotide sequence: TGTGCCAGCAGCTCCCTGAACACGGGACTCCAAGAGACCCAGTACTTC. It translates to CASSSLNTGLQETQYF.

This clone was recorded only once. The rearrangement uses TRBV7-9 and TRBJ1-6; 8 bases are shared with TRBD1. Losses at the gene ends were 5 bases for V and 9 bases for J; bases not matched to a gene: 9. The CDR3 contains 15 residues. Germline CDR1 is SEHNR and CDR2 is FQNEAQ (reference sequence). The CDR3 DNA reads TGTGCCAGCAGCCCCGTAGGACAGGGAACTTCACCCCTCCACTTT. Translated, it gives CASSPVGQGTSPLHF.

This rearrangement joins TRBV5-1 to TRBJ2-1, with 14 positions matching TRBD2. CDR1 is SGHRS and CDR2 is YFSETQ in the germline V gene. This CDR3 is 18 amino acids long. With V trimmed by 3 bases and J by 0 bases, 5 bases remained unmatched. The CDR3 is CASSSPGTSGGSYNEQFF. The CDR3 DNA sequence: TGCGCCAGCAGCTCCCCCGGGACTAGCGGGGGCTCCTACAATGAGCAGTTCTTC. The full variable domain, in which reference TRBV5-1 and TRBJ2-1 provide the parts outside the CDR3, is KAGVTQTPRYLIKTRGQQVTLSCSPISGHRSVSWYQQTPGQGLQFLFEYFSETQRNKGNFPGRFSGRQFSNSRSEMNVSTLELGDSALYLCASSSPGTSGGSYNEQFFGPGTRLTVL.

This chain links TRBV11-2 with TRBJ1-1; D perhaps matches TRBD1 (6 bases). Germline V gene sequence: CDR1 SGHAT, CDR2 FQNNGV. V was cut by 5 bases and J by 4 bases, with 17 bases left in between. The CDR3 has 15 amino acids. The DNA of the CDR3 is TGTGCCAGCAGCCCCACAGGGCAGGGGCGCACTGAAGCTTTCTTT. Protein sequence: CASSPTGQGRTEAFF.

This chain connects TRBV2 to TRBJ2-7, with TRBD1 as a possible D gene (6 bases). Germline CDR1 reads SNHLY; CDR2 reads FYNNEI. The CDR3 consists of 14 residues. V was clipped by 5 bases and J by 1 base, with 12 bases between them. The CDR3 protein is CASSPGEVSYEQYF. CDR3 nucleotide sequence: TGTGCCAGCAGTCCAGGGGAAGTTTCCTACGAGCAGTACTTC.

The J gene is TRBJ1-2, the V gene TRBV30, with 7 bases aligning to TRBD1. J lost 2 bases, V lost 2 bases, and 2 bases had no gene match. The length of the CDR3 is 13 residues. Germline V gives CDR1 GTSNPN, CDR2 SVGIG (reference sequence). For the CDR3, the DNA is TGTGCCTGGAGTTCAGGGGGAAACTATGGCTACACCTTC. Translated: CAWSSGGNYGYTF.

The rearrangement uses TRBV20-1 and TRBJ2-7, with D perhaps matching TRBD2 (5 bases). CDR3 length: 11 residues. V gave up 7 bases and J gave up 4 bases, with 11 bases separating them. Per the germline V gene, CDR1 is DFQATT and CDR2 is SNEGSKA (reference sequence). CDR3 region: CSGRAPYEQYF. The DNA for the CDR3 is TGCAGTGGGCGGGCCCCTTACGAGCAGTACTTC.